What follows describes a single TCR beta chain. The sample comes from a study of CD8 T cells in Susac syndrome. An amount of RNA that ranged from 0.5 to 1 ug was reverse transcribed with random hexamers. The TCR beta CDR3 was amplified by immunoSEQ multiplex PCR across 54 Vbeta, 13 Jbeta. From the immunoSEQ multiplex PCR reads, TCRdb called clonotypes with MiXCR, one entry per CDR3 protein. The sample carries 90,000 or so distinct CDR3 sequences, 85% to 95% recorded once. Germline V gene sequence: CDR1 MGHRA, CDR2 YSYEKL. The CDR3 loop spans 15 amino acids. V shed 1 base and J 2 bases; nucleotides not matched to a gene: 2. High-throughput TCR beta sequencing covered peripheral CD8+ and CD4+ T cells. The control group consisted of healthy donors matched for age and sex. The authors negatively isolated CD8+ and CD4+ T cells and FACS-enriched TEMRA cells.

This chain links TRBV4-1 with TRBJ1-2; TRBD1 matches 9 bases. Material: CD8+ T cells from PBMCs. This receptor was obtained from a human donor in good health. This CDR3 is CASSQAGQGNYGYTF. CDR3 in DNA: TGCGCCAGCAGCCAAGCGGGACAGGGCAACTATGGCTACACCTTC.